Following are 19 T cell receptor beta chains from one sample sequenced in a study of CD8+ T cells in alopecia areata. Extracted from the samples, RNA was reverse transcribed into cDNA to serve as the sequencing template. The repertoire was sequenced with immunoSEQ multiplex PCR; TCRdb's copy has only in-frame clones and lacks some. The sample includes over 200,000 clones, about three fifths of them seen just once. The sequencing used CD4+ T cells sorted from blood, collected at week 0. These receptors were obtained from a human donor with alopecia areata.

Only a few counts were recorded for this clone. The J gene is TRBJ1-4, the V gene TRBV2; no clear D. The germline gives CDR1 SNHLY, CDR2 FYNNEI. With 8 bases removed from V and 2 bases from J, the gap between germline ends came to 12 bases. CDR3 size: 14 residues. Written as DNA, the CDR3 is TGTGCCAGCTTGAGGACGGAGACTAATGAAAAACTGTTTTTT. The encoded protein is CASLRTETNEKLFF. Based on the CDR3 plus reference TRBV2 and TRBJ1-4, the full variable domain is EPEVTQTPSHQVTQMGQEVILRCVPISNHLYFYWYRQILGQKVEFLVSFYNNEISEKSEIFDDQFSVERPDGSNFTLKIRSTKLEDSAMYFCASLRTETNEKLFFGSGTQLSVL.

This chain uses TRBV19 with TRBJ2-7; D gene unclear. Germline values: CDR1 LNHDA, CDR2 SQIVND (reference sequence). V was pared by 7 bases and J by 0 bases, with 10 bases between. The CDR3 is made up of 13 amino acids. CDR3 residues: CASKYQSSYEQYF. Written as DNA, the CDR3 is TGTGCCAGTAAATATCAGAGCTCCTACGAGCAGTACTTC.

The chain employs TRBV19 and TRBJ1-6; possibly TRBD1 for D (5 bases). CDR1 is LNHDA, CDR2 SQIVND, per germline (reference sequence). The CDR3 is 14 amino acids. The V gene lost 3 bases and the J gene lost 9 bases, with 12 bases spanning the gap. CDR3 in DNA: TGTGCCAGTAGTATGTCCAGGGAAGGTTCACCCCTCCACTTT. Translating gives CASSMSREGSPLHF.

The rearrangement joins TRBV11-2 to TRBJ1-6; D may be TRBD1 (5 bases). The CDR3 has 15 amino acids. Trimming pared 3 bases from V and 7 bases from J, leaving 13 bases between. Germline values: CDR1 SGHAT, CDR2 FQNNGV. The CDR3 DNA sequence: TGTGCCAGCAGCTTTGGGGCGGGTATGAATTCACCCCTCCACTTT. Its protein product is CASSFGAGMNSPLHF.

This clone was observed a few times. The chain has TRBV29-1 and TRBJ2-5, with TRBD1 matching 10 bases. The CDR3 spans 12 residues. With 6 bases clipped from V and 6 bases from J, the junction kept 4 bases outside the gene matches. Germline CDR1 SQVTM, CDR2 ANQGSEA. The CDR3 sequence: CSVGTGEKTQYF. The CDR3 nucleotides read TGCAGCGTAGGGACAGGGGAGAAGACCCAGTACTTC.

The CDR3 sequence is CSVTGTDSNQPQHF. In DNA, the CDR3 is TGCAGCGTTACGGGGACGGATAGCAATCAGCCCCAGCATTTT. The chain uses TRBV29-1 and TRBJ1-5; possible D gene TRBD1, 5 bases. Germline assignment: CDR1 SQVTM and CDR2 ANQGSEA. Trimming took off 5 bases at V and 0 bases at J, with 11 bases between the two ends. The CDR3 contains 14 residues.

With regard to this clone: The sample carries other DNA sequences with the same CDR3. CDR3 region: CASSEVRLAVYNEQFF. The CDR3 DNA follows: TGTGCCAGCAGTGAGGTTCGGCTAGCGGTCTACAATGAGCAGTTCTTC. The chain joins TRBV2 to TRBJ2-1; 7 bases agree with TRBD2. Germline V gene sequence: CDR1 SNHLY, CDR2 FYNNEI. The J segment lost 3 bases and the V segment lost 3 bases, leaving 8 bases of the junction unmatched. CDR3 size: 16 residues.

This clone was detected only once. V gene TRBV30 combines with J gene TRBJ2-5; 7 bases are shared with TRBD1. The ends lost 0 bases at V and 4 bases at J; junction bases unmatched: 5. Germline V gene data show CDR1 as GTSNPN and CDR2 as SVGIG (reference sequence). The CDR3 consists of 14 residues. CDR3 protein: CAWSVQTGRETQYF. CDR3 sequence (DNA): TGTGCCTGGAGTGTCCAGACAGGGAGAGAGACCCAGTACTTC.

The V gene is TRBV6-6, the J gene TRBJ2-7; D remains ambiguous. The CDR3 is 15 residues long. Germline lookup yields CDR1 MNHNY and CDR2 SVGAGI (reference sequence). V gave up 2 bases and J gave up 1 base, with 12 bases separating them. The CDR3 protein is CASSYRVRLSYEQYF. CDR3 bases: TGTGCCAGCAGTTACAGGGTGAGGCTTTCCTACGAGCAGTACTTC.

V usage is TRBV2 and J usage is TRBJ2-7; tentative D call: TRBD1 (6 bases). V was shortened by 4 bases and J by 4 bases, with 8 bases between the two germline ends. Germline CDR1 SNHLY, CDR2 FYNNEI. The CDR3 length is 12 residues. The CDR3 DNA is TGTGCCAGCAGTGCCCAGGGGTACGAGCAGTACTTC. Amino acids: CASSAQGYEQYF. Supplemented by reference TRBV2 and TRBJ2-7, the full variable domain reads EPEVTQTPSHQVTQMGQEVILRCVPISNHLYFYWYRQILGQKVEFLVSFYNNEISEKSEIFDDQFSVERPDGSNFTLKIRSTKLEDSAMYFCASSAQGYEQYFGPGTRLTVT.

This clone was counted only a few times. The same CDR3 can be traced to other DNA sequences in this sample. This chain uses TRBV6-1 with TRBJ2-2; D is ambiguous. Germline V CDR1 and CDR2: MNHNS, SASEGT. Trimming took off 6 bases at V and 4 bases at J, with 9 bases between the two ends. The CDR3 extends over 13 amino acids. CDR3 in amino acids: CASRVDVTGELFF. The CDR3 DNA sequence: TGTGCCAGCAGGGTGGATGTCACCGGGGAGCTGTTTTTT.

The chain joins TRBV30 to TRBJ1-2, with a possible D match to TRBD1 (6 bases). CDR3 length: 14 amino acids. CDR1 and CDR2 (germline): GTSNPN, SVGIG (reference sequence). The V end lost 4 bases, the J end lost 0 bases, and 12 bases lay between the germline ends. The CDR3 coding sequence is TGTGCCTGGAATCTAGGGGGAACTAACTATGGCTACACCTTC. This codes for CAWNLGGTNYGYTF.

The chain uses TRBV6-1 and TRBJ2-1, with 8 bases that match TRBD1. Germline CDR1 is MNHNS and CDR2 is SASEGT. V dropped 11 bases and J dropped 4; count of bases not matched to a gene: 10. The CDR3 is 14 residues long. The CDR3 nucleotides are TGTGCCGCCCATGCAGACAGGGGTTACAATGAGCAGTTCTTC. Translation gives CAAHADRGYNEQFF.

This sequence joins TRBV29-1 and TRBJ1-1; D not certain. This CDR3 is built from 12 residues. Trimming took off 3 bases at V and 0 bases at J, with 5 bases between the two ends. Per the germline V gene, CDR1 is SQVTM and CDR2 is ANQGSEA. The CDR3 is CSVEVVNTEAFF. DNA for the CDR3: TGCAGCGTTGAGGTAGTGAACACTGAAGCTTTCTTT.

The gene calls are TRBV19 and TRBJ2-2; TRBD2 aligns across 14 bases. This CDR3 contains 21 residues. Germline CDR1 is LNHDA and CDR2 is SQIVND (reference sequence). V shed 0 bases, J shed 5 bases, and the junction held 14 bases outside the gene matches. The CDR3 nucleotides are TGTGCCAGTAGTATAGACCTACCGGGACTAGCGGGGGCCTTACTAACCGGGGAGCTGTTTTTT. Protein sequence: CASSIDLPGLAGALLTGELFF.

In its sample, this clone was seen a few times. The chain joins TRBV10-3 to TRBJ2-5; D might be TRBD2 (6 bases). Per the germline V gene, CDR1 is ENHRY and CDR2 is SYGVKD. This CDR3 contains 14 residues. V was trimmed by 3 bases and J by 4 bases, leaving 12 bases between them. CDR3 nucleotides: TGTGCCATCAGTGAAGGGGTCGGGGGAGAGACCCAGTACTTC. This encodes CAISEGVGGETQYF.

Written as DNA, the CDR3 is TGTGCCAGCAGCCCCACCACAGATACGCAGTATTTT. The encoded protein is CASSPTTDTQYF. The chain uses TRBV7-2 and TRBJ2-3; D not resolved. V was cut by 5 bases and J by 2 bases, with 5 bases left in between. This CDR3 is 12 amino acids long. CDR1 and CDR2 (germline): SGHTA, FQGNSA.

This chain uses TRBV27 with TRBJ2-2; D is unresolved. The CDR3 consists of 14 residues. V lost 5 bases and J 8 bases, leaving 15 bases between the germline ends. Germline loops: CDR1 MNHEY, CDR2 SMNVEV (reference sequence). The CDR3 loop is CASSPWKTSGELFF. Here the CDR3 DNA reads TGTGCCAGCAGTCCTTGGAAGACGTCGGGGGAGCTGTTTTTT.

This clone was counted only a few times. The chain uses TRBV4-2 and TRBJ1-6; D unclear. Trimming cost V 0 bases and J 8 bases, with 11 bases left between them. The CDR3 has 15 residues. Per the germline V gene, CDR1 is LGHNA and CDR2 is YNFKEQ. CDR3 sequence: CASSQEYGQDSPLHF. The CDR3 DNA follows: TGTGCCAGCAGCCAAGAATACGGTCAGGATTCACCCCTCCACTTT.